Included here is one T cell receptor beta chain sequence, with context. Its target antigen remains unknown. No much larger clone is present one base from it, and per-base qualities are unavailable. These data are taken from a study of cytomegalovirus exposure and HLA in healthy donors (dated by TCRdb to the late 2010s). For the study in its entirety: In an earlier analysis of around 540 of the donors, around 290 Gb of sequence data and 100 million or so unique TCR beta sequences from about 190 million T cells were reported. About 280 gigabases of sequencing data and 70 million to 95 million unique TCR sequences made up an early release that covered approximately 620 HLA-typed donors. Of the roughly 400 genotyped donors, roughly 80% fell in the genetic ancestry cluster associated with self-reported Caucasian donors. The aim of the study was to test whether cataloging public T cell receptors could identify signatures of past pathogen exposure. The T cell repertoires of 666 subjects were profiled by immunosequencing and related to cytomegalovirus serostatus. Along with the roughly 700-subject first cohort, a separate validation cohort of over a hundred different subjects was used. The study combined high-throughput TCR immunosequencing, statistical association of individual TCRs with disease status, and machine learning to predict cytomegalovirus infection status. A later analysis re-examined previously published TCR beta repertoires from 500 to 700 donors and added high-resolution HLA genotyping to investigate patterns of TCR occurrence. Rather than using new phenotypic data, the later analysis identified candidate immune exposures from TCR beta sequences and from how often those sequences occurred across donors. An earlier analysis of roughly 580 of the donors used high-throughput TCR beta sequencing to judge whether each TCR beta V gene segment behaved as functional or pseudogenic. Donor age, sex, ethnicity and CMV serostatus were compiled together with the repertoire data. Genome-wide SNP genotypes for about three fifths of the 666 donors were used in a later genetic analysis, which treated that subset as a discovery cohort. Every discovery cohort repertoire had been produced on one sequencing platform. Both class I and class II loci were covered by HLA typing, at four-digit resolution. Typing coverage varied by locus: about 629-640 donors for A, B, C, DRB1 and DQB1; roughly 560 for DQA1; more than 600 for DPA1; approximately 490 for DPB1. About five DR-DQ haplotypes were handled as single units for association and clustering because linkage in the cohort was strong. Across approximately 400 genotyped donors of the cohort, an average of roughly 200,000 unique TCR beta nucleotide sequences per donor were sequenced, and 15% to 20% of those sequences were non-productive.

The cohort comprised 666 healthy bone marrow donors. Cohort members were all nominally healthy when sampled, although unrecorded immune exposures were likely present. The donor was CMV seronegative and belonged to the group of 352 seronegative cohort members. Every donor gave a peripheral blood sample, and the peripheral blood mononuclear cells from that sample were used for TCR beta sequencing. The Qiagen DNeasy Blood Extraction Kit was used to extract genomic DNA from the blood cell samples. Here is what the overall study found, with its caveats: V-gene and J-gene trimming of TCR beta chains was associated with a missense DCLRE1C variant in a later genetic analysis, and the association was replicated in an independent cohort. Sequencing depth was assumed to be roughly uniform across donors in the presence/absence analyses, though that assumption may not hold. Only TCR beta chains were sequenced in this cohort, and the absence of alpha or paired-chain data limited detectable features. Assigning TCR associations to individual alleles was difficult when HLA alleles, especially DR and DQ, strongly co-occurred. In a later analysis, TCR association rates were found to vary across HLA loci, with the most associated TCRs seen for DRB1 alleles and the fewest for HLA-C alleles. In a later analysis, HLA-associated TCR beta chains were found to be more clonally expanded and to have lower generation probabilities than equally common non-associated chains. In a later analysis, most CMV-associated TCR beta chains were found to appear HLA-restricted, with HLA associations seemingly driven largely by CMV exposure. It was suggested by the authors that the approach could potentially be generalized to other disease states and immunological phenotypes. Some 16 rarely observed V segments, including chromosome 9 orphons, were excluded from the earlier analysis of about 610 of the donors because counts were too low. A cluster of highly shared sequence variants was judged likely to represent a technical artifact of the sequencing pipeline. A later genetic analysis reported fewer N-insertions in productive TCRs among donors in an Asian-associated ancestry cluster than the roughly 620-donor mean. The study gave a list of some 150 TCR beta chains associated with cytomegalovirus. The classifier was reported to diagnose cytomegalovirus status with high specificity and sensitivity in both the original cohort and the validation cohort. Correlated functional status among segregating V segments might be attributable to linkage disequilibrium, but an unknown experimental factor could not be ruled out. Because HLA typing was unavailable for some donors at each locus, only the typed subset was used in association tests. CMV serostatus was the only immune exposure information available for the cohort. Several of the top co-occurrence clusters appeared to be linked to parvovirus B19, influenza, CMV and Epstein-Barr virus, according to a later analysis. In vitro tests confirmed that a few of the cytomegalovirus-associated TCR beta chains recognize cytomegalovirus antigens. A further reported finding was that TCR beta sequences accurately predicted the HLA-A and HLA-B alleles for most subjects in the first cohort. Most TCR sequences were observed very rarely across donors, whereas some public TCRs were present in many individuals. In an earlier analysis of around 500 of the donors, most TCR beta V segments appeared in productive rearrangements about 87% or about 30% of the time, broadly matching IMGT annotations. In a later analysis, around 15,000 TCR beta sequences were associated with specific HLA alleles at a false discovery rate of 0.05.

Preparation of the library involved the immunoSEQ multiplex PCR assay. For the multiplex PCR, a mixture combining 60 forward primers for TCR Vbeta segments and 13 reverse primers for TCR Jbeta segments was used. The CDR3 region of rearranged TCR beta genes was amplified from genomic DNA with a multiplex PCR assay. The amplified TCR beta libraries were sequenced on the Illumina HiSeq System as 87-base-pair reads. In the source study's methods: A later analysis counted around 72 million unique TCR beta chains across the 666 repertoires, and 9 million to 14 million of these chains were shared by at least two donors. Raw reads were error-corrected and collapsed into unique sequences by a nearest-neighbor algorithm in which closely related sequences were merged to remove PCR and sequencing errors. To assign V, D and J gene segments, CDR3 sequences were aligned to IMGT reference sequences. For a sequence to be retained, a match of at least six nucleotides was required to both a V gene segment and a J gene segment. A rearrangement was called productive if the CDR3 had no stop codons and remained in frame with V and J, and every other rearrangement was called non-productive. CDR3 was defined according to IMGT convention as the region running from the second conserved V-encoded cysteine to the conserved J-encoded phenylalanine. The earlier analysis of about 530 of the donors excluded any sequence lacking an unambiguous match to a single V gene segment. An earlier analysis of 587 of the donors classified V segments as functional when productive rearrangements were above 56.7% and as segregating when the standard deviation between donors was above 5%. To diagnose cytomegalovirus status from the catalog of TCR beta chain sequences, a statistical classification framework was built. In a later analysis, TCR nucleotide sequences were compared against IMGT/GENE-DB human TR gene sequences so that V and J genes could be assigned. The TCRdist pipeline was used in a later analysis to assign CDR3 sequences and most-parsimonious VDJ recombination scenarios. In a later analysis, each TCR beta chain was defined by its CDR3 amino acid sequence together with its V-gene family, and reads lacking a unique V-gene family were excluded. As a way to deal with suspected cross-contamination and a sequencing artifact, a later analysis dropped hundreds of nucleotide sequences that were highly shared and had low generation probability. In a later analysis, a clonal expansion index was calculated for each public chain from normalized within-repertoire ranks of inferred template counts. A later analysis computed generation probabilities with a VDJ recombination model fitted to out-of-frame rearrangements, and checked the results against IGoR. Hypergeometric tests were used in a later analysis to score TCR-TCR, TCR-HLA and TCR-CMV co-occurrence, with a repertoire-size bias correction applied to the TCR pairs. A later analysis estimated false discovery rates by permuting HLA or CMV assignments 20 times. A later analysis grouped co-occurring TCRs with DBSCAN, adding TCRdist sequence similarity when clustering within HLA-allele-positive subsets. For co-occurrence clustering, repertoires with fewer than 30,000 or more than 120,000 public chains were excluded, along with four to six repertoires with anomalous nucleotide sharing. Held by TCRdb, this immuneACCESS table contains in-frame sequences only and omits some clones. Under half of the omission traces to an unresolved V gene where checked; the cause of the rest is unknown. That table is the source of V, J and clone size, and D and trimming were worked out from the DNA. The sample table contains about 80,000 clones; only one count was recorded for around 75% of them. The ten biggest clones cover roughly 7.2% of the sample.

This TCR was recovered from a woman in her 40s in good health and CMV-seronegative. Sequenced sample: PBMCs.

The CDR3 corresponds to CASSQPRGLAYGDTQYF. The nucleotide sequence is given as TGTGCCAGCAGTCAACCCCGTGGGCTAGCGTACGGAGATACGCAGTATTTT. The chain employs TRBV28 and TRBJ2-3, and possibly TRBD2, on 6 matching bases. V is shortened by 5 bases, J by 5 bases, and the region joining them spans 23 bases. From a lookup of the germline V gene, CDR1 and CDR2 are MDHEN and SYDVKM. The CDR3 sequence holds 17 residues, the cysteine and phenylalanine included. Only the CDR3 region is kept as DNA, spanning 51 bases read in frame from base 1.